This T cell receptor (beta chain) is drawn from a study of regulatory T cells in long-lasting Graves disease. This clonotype was recorded many times. Antigen: not known. Combining iRepertoire HTBI primers with Arm-PCR of CDR3 regions, the authors built TCR beta libraries. In the original workflow: Across the samples, identification revealed around 65 TRBV and more than 11 TRBJ segments. One entry per CDR3 protein, called by TCRdb with MiXCR from the multiplex PCR reads. For this entry, the V and J calls and clone size follow TCRdb and not the study's own pipeline. The sample yields a few hundred thousand distinct CDR3 sequences, 13% seen once. The CDR3 loop spans 17 amino acids. Trimming took 2 bases from V and 8 from J; bases not matched to a gene: 11. CDR1 is SGHRS and CDR2 is YFSETQ in the germline V gene. The time point was: newly diagnosed GD, antithyroid drugs for less than 3 months. From PBMCs, RNA was extracted and then used to make the TCR library.

Study-level points and caveats: Favored usage of TRBV28, TRBJ1-2 and TRBJ2-5 was recorded in persistent disease.

The data were also submitted as part of a second study, on T cells in Graves' hyperthyroidism and ophthalmopathy.

The source of this sequence is a man aged 30 to 45 with Graves disease. The chain carries TRBV5-1 and TRBJ2-1; 12 bases map to TRBD2. Sequencing was performed on peripheral blood mononuclear cells (PBMCs), taken at new diagnosis, from a patient treated with antithyroid drugs. CDR3 loop: CASSFSPTSGRSYEQFF. CDR3 in DNA: TGCGCCAGCAGCTTCTCTCCTACTAGCGGGAGGTCTTATGAGCAGTTCTTC.